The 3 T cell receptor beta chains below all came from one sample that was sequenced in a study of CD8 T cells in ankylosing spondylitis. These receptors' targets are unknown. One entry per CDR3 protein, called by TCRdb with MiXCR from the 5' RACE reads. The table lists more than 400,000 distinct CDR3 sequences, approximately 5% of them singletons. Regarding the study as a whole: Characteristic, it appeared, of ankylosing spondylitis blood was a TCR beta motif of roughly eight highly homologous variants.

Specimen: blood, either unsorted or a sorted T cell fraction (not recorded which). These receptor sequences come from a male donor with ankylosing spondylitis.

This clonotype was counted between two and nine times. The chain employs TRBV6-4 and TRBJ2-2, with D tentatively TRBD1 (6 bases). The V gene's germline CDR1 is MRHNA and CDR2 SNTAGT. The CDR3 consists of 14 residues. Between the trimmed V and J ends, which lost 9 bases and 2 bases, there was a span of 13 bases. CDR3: CASSGQHNTGELFF. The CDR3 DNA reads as TGTGCCAGTTCTGGACAGCATAACACCGGGGAGCTGTTTTTT.

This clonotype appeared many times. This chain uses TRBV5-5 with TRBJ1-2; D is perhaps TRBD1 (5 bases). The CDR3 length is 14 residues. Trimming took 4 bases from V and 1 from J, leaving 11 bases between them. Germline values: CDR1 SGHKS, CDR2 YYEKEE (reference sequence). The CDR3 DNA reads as TGTGCCAGCAGCGGGGCGCTCCTTAACTATGGCTACACCTTC. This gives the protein CASSGALLNYGYTF.

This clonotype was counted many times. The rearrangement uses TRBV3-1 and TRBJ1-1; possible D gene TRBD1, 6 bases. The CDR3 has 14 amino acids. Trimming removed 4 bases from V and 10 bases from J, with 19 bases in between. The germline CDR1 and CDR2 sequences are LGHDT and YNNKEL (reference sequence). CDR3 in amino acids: CASSPIYRDKRAFF. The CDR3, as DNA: TGTGCCAGCAGCCCGATATACAGGGATAAAAGAGCTTTCTTT.